The 32 T cell receptor beta chains below all came from one sample that was sequenced in a study of cytotoxic CD8 clonotypes in ibrutinib-treated CLL. Method: immunoSEQ multiplex PCR; TCRdb's copy keeps in-frame clones and lacks some. The table shows fewer than 25,000 clones, with roughly 75% occurring only once. Sample: PBMCs, taken before ibrutinib treatment. The receptors derive from a human donor with chronic lymphocytic leukemia.

The chain couples TRBV28 to TRBJ2-7; 11 bases align to TRBD2. Per germline, CDR1 MDHEN and CDR2 SYDVKM. The CDR3 runs 16 residues. V gave up 3 bases and J gave up 0 bases; unmatched junction bases: 4. In nucleotides, the CDR3 is TGTGCCAGCAGTTTGACTAGCGGGACAATCTCCTACGAGCAGTACTTC. This translates into CASSLTSGTISYEQYF.

J is TRBJ1-1 and V is TRBV11-2; no reliable D call. This CDR3 region has 13 residues. In germline, CDR1 is SGHAT, CDR2 FQNNGV. Trimming left V 5 bases short and J 0 bases short, with 7 bases between. CDR3 sequence (DNA): TGTGCCAGCAGCCTCTTCTTGAACACTGAAGCTTTCTTT. Its protein product is CASSLFLNTEAFF.

The V gene is TRBV5-1, the J gene TRBJ2-1; TRBD2 matches 7 bases. Losses at the gene ends were 3 bases for V and 2 bases for J; bases not matched to a gene: 5. The CDR3 has 15 residues. Germline V lookup: CDR1 SGHRS, CDR2 YFSETQ. CDR3 residues: CASSSGGSPYNEQFF. The CDR3, as DNA: TGCGCCAGCAGCTCTGGCGGGAGCCCCTACAATGAGCAGTTCTTC.

The chain employs TRBV15 and TRBJ2-7; TRBD1 aligns across 8 bases. The germline gives CDR1 LNHNV, CDR2 YYDKDF (reference sequence). The junction had 11 bases not matched to a gene; V was cut back by 2 bases and J by 5 bases. The CDR3 runs to 16 residues. This CDR3 reads CATSRKNRDRHHEQYF. Here the CDR3 DNA reads TGTGCCACCAGCAGAAAAAACCGGGACAGGCATCACGAGCAGTACTTC.

The chain recombines TRBV2 with TRBJ1-2; 11 bases agree with TRBD1. This CDR3 is 18 amino acids long. The V segment lost 6 bases and the J segment 3 bases; nucleotides outside the gene matches: 15. The V gene's germline CDR1 is SNHLY and CDR2 FYNNEI. CDR3 nucleotide sequence: TGTGCCAGCAGACGTACAAGATCGGACAGGGGGCTTGACTATGGCTACACCTTC. This sequence encodes CASRRTRSDRGLDYGYTF.

The V gene is TRBV19, the J gene TRBJ2-2; the D gene is possibly TRBD2 (6 bases). Germline assignment: CDR1 LNHDA and CDR2 SQIVND (reference sequence). With 5 bases removed from V and 1 base from J, the gap between germline ends came to 8 bases. The CDR3 loop spans 14 amino acids. CDR3 sequence (DNA): TGTGCCAGTAGTTTGGGGGGGAACACCGGGGAGCTGTTTTTT. Amino acids: CASSLGGNTGELFF. Variable domain in full (rest from reference TRBV19 and TRBJ2-2): DGGITQSPKYLFRKEGQNVTLSCEQNLNHDAMYWYRQDPGQGLRLIYYSQIVNDFQKGDIAEGYSVSREKKESFPLTVTSAQKNPTAFYLCASSLGGNTGELFFGEGSRLTVL.

This clone appeared once. The V call is TRBV5-1, the J call TRBJ1-4, with a tentative D call TRBD1 (5 bases). There are 16 residues in the CDR3. Germline CDR1 and CDR2: SGHRS and YFSETQ. Between the trimmed V and J ends, which lost 1 base and 7 bases, there was a span of 17 bases. CDR3 coding DNA: TGCGCCAGCAGCTTGTCGTGGGACGCAAGGGGTGAAAAACTGTTTTTT. This translates into CASSLSWDARGEKLFF.

This rearrangement joins TRBV10-3 to TRBJ1-1, with 9 bases identical to TRBD1. Germline values: CDR1 ENHRY, CDR2 SYGVKD. The CDR3 sequence is 17 residues long. Trimming removed 2 bases from V and 3 bases from J; junction bases left unmatched: 10. This CDR3 is CAISETGTGTRDTEAFF. The CDR3 bases are TGTGCCATCAGTGAGACAGGGACAGGGACGCGTGACACTGAAGCTTTCTTT.

The chain couples TRBV6-1 to TRBJ2-4; D is ambiguous. CDR1 and CDR2 from the germline V gene are MNHNS and SASEGT. V gave up 2 bases and J gave up 0 bases, with 11 bases separating them. This CDR3 has 16 amino acids. The CDR3 reads CASSEFGLSAKNIQYF. In DNA, the CDR3 is TGTGCCAGCAGTGAATTCGGGCTATCAGCCAAAAACATTCAGTACTTC.

The chain has TRBV7-2 and TRBJ2-4, with a weak D call TRBD2 (6 bases). The CDR3 spans 15 residues. The V gene lost 2 bases and the J gene lost 1 base, with 9 bases spanning the gap. Per germline, CDR1 SGHTA and CDR2 FQGNSA. The CDR3 loop is CASSLSRGAKNIQYF. As DNA, the CDR3 is TGTGCCAGCAGCTTAAGTCGGGGGGCCAAAAACATTCAGTACTTC. The complete variable domain, with remaining parts taken from reference TRBV7-2 and TRBJ2-4, reads GAGVSQSPSNKVTEKGKDVELRCDPISGHTALYWYRQSLGQGLEFLIYFQGNSAPDKSGLPSDRFSAERTGGSVSTLTIQRTQQEDSAVYLCASSLSRGAKNIQYFGAGTRLSVL.

This clone was counted only a few times. The rearrangement joins TRBV9 to TRBJ1-1; no clear D. CDR1 is SGDLS and CDR2 is YYNGEE in the germline V gene. CDR3 size: 15 residues. V lost 0 bases and J lost 3, with 12 bases in between. The CDR3 DNA sequence: TGTGCCAGCAGCGTAGGGTTAGGGATTGACACTGAAGCTTTCTTT. It codes for CASSVGLGIDTEAFF.

The chain is built from TRBV5-5 and TRBJ1-1; D ambiguous. The CDR3 is 14 amino acids. Looked up from germline, CDR1 is SGHKS and CDR2 is YYEKEE (reference sequence). Trimming took off 2 bases at V and 2 bases at J, with 10 bases between the two ends. CDR3 coding DNA: TGTGCCAGCAGCTTTTACATCATAAACACTGAAGCTTTCTTT. Amino acid sequence: CASSFYIINTEAFF.

This chain links TRBV6-6 with TRBJ1-1; possibly TRBD1 for D (5 bases). V gave up 4 bases and J gave up 0 bases, with 9 bases separating them. The CDR3 has 14 amino acids. Germline V gene sequence: CDR1 MNHNY, CDR2 SVGAGI (reference sequence). In nucleotides, the CDR3 is TGTGCCAGCAGTTCGCGACAGTTGAACACTGAAGCTTTCTTT. Protein: CASSSRQLNTEAFF.

The chain combines TRBV4-2 with TRBJ2-7, with 7 bases fitting TRBD1. Per germline, CDR1 LGHNA and CDR2 YNFKEQ. The CDR3 contains 14 residues. V was clipped by 3 bases and J by 5 bases; unmatched bases: 7. CDR3 loop: CASSHPTGTNEQYF. CDR3 sequence (DNA): TGTGCCAGCAGCCACCCGACAGGGACCAACGAGCAGTACTTC.

The gene calls are TRBV30 and TRBJ1-2; no firm D call. This CDR3 has 13 residues. V lost 0 bases, J lost 7 bases, and 12 bases lay in between. In germline, CDR1 is GTSNPN, CDR2 SVGIG (reference sequence). The CDR3 here is CAWSVAPFGGYTF. The CDR3 DNA reads as TGTGCCTGGAGTGTGGCACCCTTCGGTGGCTACACCTTC.

V is TRBV6-5 and J is TRBJ1-4; D is ambiguous. The CDR3 runs to 13 residues. Trimming took off 2 bases at V and 9 bases at J, with 10 bases between the two ends. In germline, CDR1 is MNHEY, CDR2 SVGAGI. CDR3 nucleotide sequence: TGTGCCAGCAGTTACGCCCGAAATCAAAAACTGTTTTTT. It translates to CASSYARNQKLFF.

This chain links TRBV27 with TRBJ1-2; TRBD1 matches 9 bases. Germline CDR1 reads MNHEY; CDR2 reads SMNVEV (reference sequence). This CDR3 has 14 amino acids. With V trimmed by 0 bases and J by 8 bases, 4 bases remained unmatched. The CDR3 region is CASSLSGTGKGYTF. In DNA form, the CDR3 reads TGTGCCAGCAGTTTATCGGGGACAGGGAAAGGCTACACCTTC.

The chain links TRBV4-2 to TRBJ1-1; D not certain. V lost 3 bases to trimming and J lost 10 bases, with 15 bases between them. Germline assignment: CDR1 LGHNA and CDR2 YNFKEQ. The CDR3 is made up of 13 amino acids. DNA of the CDR3: TGTGCCAGCAGCCAGGCAGTTGAATTCCGAGCTTTCTTT. As protein: CASSQAVEFRAFF.

The chain recombines TRBV19 with TRBJ2-7; 7 nucleotides agree with TRBD1. Per germline, CDR1 LNHDA and CDR2 SQIVND (reference sequence). The CDR3 has 17 residues. V was clipped by 9 bases and J by 3 bases; unmatched bases: 20. Written as DNA, the CDR3 is TGTGCCAGCTCACGGGACAGATCCGAACGTGGATACTACGAGCAGTACTTC. As protein: CASSRDRSERGYYEQYF.

This clone was recorded only once. The CDR3 spells CAWSPRTGIYNEQFF. The CDR3 coding sequence is TGTGCCTGGAGTCCTAGGACAGGGATCTACAATGAGCAGTTCTTC. The chain couples TRBV30 to TRBJ2-1, with 8 bases aligning to TRBD1. Germline V gene sequence: CDR1 GTSNPN, CDR2 SVGIG (reference sequence). The CDR3 has 15 residues. The V gene end was trimmed by 2 bases and the J gene end by 3 bases; junction bases not matched to a gene: 6.

By sample share, this clone is medium-sized. The chain combines TRBV5-4 with TRBJ2-7, with no clear D. The CDR3 totals 15 residues. Trimming stripped 0 bases from V and 5 bases from J, with 15 bases between. The germline gives CDR1 SGHNT, CDR2 YYREEE (reference sequence). In nucleotides, the CDR3 is TGTGCCAGCAGCTTGGGGGTAGCCGTAGTCCACGAGCAGTACTTC. Encoded protein: CASSLGVAVVHEQYF.

This chain links TRBV5-1 with TRBJ2-4, with D possibly matching TRBD1 (6 bases). Trimming left V 0 bases short and J 10 bases short, with 23 bases between. The CDR3 consists of 17 residues. CDR1 and CDR2 (germline): SGHRS, YFSETQ. The CDR3 sequence: CASSLAGTPGHNGIQYF. The CDR3 coding sequence is TGCGCCAGCAGCTTGGCGGGAACCCCGGGACACAATGGAATTCAGTACTTC.

This chain joins TRBV7-9 and TRBJ1-2; D gene unclear. CDR1 is SEHNR, CDR2 FQNEAQ, per germline (reference sequence). Trimming left V 8 bases short and J 2 bases short, with 9 bases between. CDR3 length: 12 amino acids. CDR3 in amino acids: CASEGQNYGYTF. CDR3 nucleotides: TGTGCCAGCGAAGGGCAGAACTATGGCTACACCTTC.

The chain carries TRBV6-5 and TRBJ2-7; D may correspond to TRBD1 or TRBD2 (5 bases each). This CDR3 region has 16 residues. V shed 2 bases and J shed 2 bases, with 16 bases lying between them. CDR1 is MNHEY and CDR2 is SVGAGI in the germline V gene. The CDR3 DNA reads as TGTGCCAGCAGTTACGTCGGGACCGAAAGTACCTACGAGCAGTACTTC. Encoded protein: CASSYVGTESTYEQYF.

The rearrangement links TRBV28 to TRBJ2-2; D gene unclear. V lost 5 bases and J lost 6, with 7 bases in between. The CDR3 totals 12 residues. Germline lookup yields CDR1 MDHEN and CDR2 SYDVKM. CDR3 DNA sequence: TGTGCCAGCAGTGTGTTTGCCGGGGAGCTGTTTTTT. Protein sequence: CASSVFAGELFF.

The CDR3 region is CASSYPAGGGQETQYF. CDR3 nucleotides: TGTGCCAGCAGTTACCCCGCGGGAGGCGGGCAAGAGACCCAGTACTTC. V is TRBV6-6 and J is TRBJ2-5, with 8 bases lining up with TRBD2. V trimming: 2 bases; J trimming: 2 bases; junction bases outside the gene matches: 7. Germline lookup yields CDR1 MNHNY and CDR2 SVGAGI (reference sequence). This CDR3 is built from 16 residues.

This clone turned up a few times. The CDR3 nucleotides are TGTGCCAGCTCACCACCTCAGGGTGGGGGTCACGAGCAGTACTTC. Protein sequence: CASSPPQGGGHEQYF. This chain connects TRBV18 to TRBJ2-7; D is perhaps TRBD1 or TRBD2 (5 bases each). The CDR3 extends over 15 amino acids. V lost 0 bases, J lost 5 bases, and 14 bases lay in between. Germline loops: CDR1 KGHSH, CDR2 LQKENI.

CDR3 in amino acids: CATSSSGLAGGGSYEQYF. For the CDR3, the DNA is TGTGCCACCAGCAGCTCGGGACTAGCGGGAGGAGGATCCTACGAGCAGTACTTC. The chain links TRBV15 to TRBJ2-7, with 15 bases identical to TRBD2. Per the germline V gene, CDR1 is LNHNV and CDR2 is YYDKDF (reference sequence). Trimming removed 3 bases from V and 1 base from J; junction bases left unmatched: 7. This CDR3 comprises 18 residues.

The CDR3 DNA follows: TGTGCCAGCAGCGCCGGACTAGCGGGAGGAGAGCAGTACTTC. This encodes CASSAGLAGGEQYF. The chain uses TRBV9 and TRBJ2-7, with TRBD2 identical over 14 bases. The germline V gene encodes CDR1 SGDLS and CDR2 YYNGEE. V shed 3 bases and J 7 bases; nucleotides not matched to a gene: 3. The CDR3 contains 14 residues.

J is TRBJ1-1 and V is TRBV18, with 7 positions matching TRBD1. CDR3 size: 16 residues. Trimming at V came to 0 bases and at J to 2 bases, leaving 6 bases not matched to a gene. Germline CDR1 KGHSH, CDR2 LQKENI. Written as DNA, the CDR3 is TGTGCCAGCTCACCACCGAGCGGGACAGTTAACACTGAAGCTTTCTTT. It translates to CASSPPSGTVNTEAFF.

V gene TRBV7-9 combines with J gene TRBJ2-7; D unclear. From germline, CDR1 is SEHNR and CDR2 FQNEAQ (reference sequence). There are 12 residues in the CDR3. With 4 bases removed from V and 3 bases from J, the gap between germline ends came to 7 bases. The CDR3 coding sequence is TGTGCCAGCAGCTCGGAGTTCTACGAGCAGTACTTC. It encodes CASSSEFYEQYF.

The chain carries TRBV30 and TRBJ1-1; tentative D call: TRBD1 (5 bases). Germline CDR1 reads GTSNPN; CDR2 reads SVGIG (reference sequence). The CDR3 is made up of 13 amino acids. V shed 3 bases and J shed 1 base, with 9 bases lying between them. The CDR3 DNA sequence: TGTGCCTGGAGCGGGGGGGAGAACACTGAAGCTTTCTTT. Its protein product is CAWSGGENTEAFF.